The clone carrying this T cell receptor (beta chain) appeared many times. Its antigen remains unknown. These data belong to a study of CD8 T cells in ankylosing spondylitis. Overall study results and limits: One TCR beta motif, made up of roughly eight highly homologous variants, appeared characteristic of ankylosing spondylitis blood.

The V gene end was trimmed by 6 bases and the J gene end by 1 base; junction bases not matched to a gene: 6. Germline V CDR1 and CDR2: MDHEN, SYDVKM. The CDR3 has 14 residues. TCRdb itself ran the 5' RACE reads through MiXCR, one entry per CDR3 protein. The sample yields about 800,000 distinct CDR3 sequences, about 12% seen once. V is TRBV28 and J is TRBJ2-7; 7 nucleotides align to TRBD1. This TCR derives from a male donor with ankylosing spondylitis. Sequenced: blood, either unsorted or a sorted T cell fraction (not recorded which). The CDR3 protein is CASSPLDRSYEQYF. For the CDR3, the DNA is TGTGCCAGCAGCCCGTTGGACAGGTCCTACGAGCAGTACTTC.